This TCR beta chain was retrieved from a study of cytomegalovirus exposure and HLA in healthy donors. This clone came up a few times. Its specificity is unknown. The CDR3 is made up of 13 amino acids. V lost 3 bases and J lost 0, with 8 bases in between. In germline, CDR1 is SQVTM, CDR2 ANQGSEA. Points from the study as a whole: TCR beta sequences numbering roughly 18,000 were associated with HLA alleles at 0.05 false discovery rate in a later analysis.

Both 60 Vbeta primers and 13 Jbeta primers went into the PCR. Profiled with immunoSEQ multiplex PCR; TCRdb holds only in-frame clones, not every one. The sample lists 180,000 or so clones, roughly a tenth occurring once. This chain uses TRBV29-1 with TRBJ2-5; D not certain. The TCR originated in a woman aged 30 to 39 in good health and CMV-seropositive. Sequencing was done on a sample of PBMCs. This CDR3 reads CSVEGTYQETQYF. The CDR3 DNA follows: TGCAGCGTTGAGGGCACGTACCAAGAGACCCAGTACTTC.